The clone carrying this T cell receptor beta chain was counted ten times or more. V dropped 2 bases and J dropped 7 bases, with 15 bases sitting between them. Germline V CDR1 and CDR2: MDHEN, SYDVKM. The CDR3 sequence is 14 residues long. It was RNA transcripts that yielded the amplified TCR beta CDR3 regions. Carried out on the TCR CDR3, a first-round RT-PCR used the HTBI primer set. TCRdb processed the multiplex PCR reads anew with MiXCR; each CDR3 protein has one entry. The sample lists more than 500,000 distinct CDR3 sequences, 14% to 15% seen once, with about 4.5% in the top ten. The sample belongs to a study of T cells in Graves' hyperthyroidism and ophthalmopathy.

The TCR sequence derives from a woman in her forties with Graves' ophthalmopathy. The sequencing input was blood. The chain carries TRBV28 and TRBJ2-7; weak D call: TRBD2 (6 bases). CDR3 amino acids: CASSLPVAVQEQYF. The DNA for the CDR3 is TGTGCCAGCAGTTTACCGGTAGCGGTGCAAGAGCAGTACTTC.